This is a list of T cell receptor beta chains from one sample in a study of cytomegalovirus exposure and HLA in healthy donors. TCRdb keeps only in-frame clones here, not all; method: immunoSEQ multiplex PCR. The table lists tens of thousands of clones, approximately 80% of them singletons. The sample comprised PBMCs. The receptors come from a man aged 25-40 years in good health and CMV-seronegative. CDR3s leave out the opening cysteine and the closing phenylalanine or tryptophan.

j_gene,v_gene,CDR3aa
TRBJ2-5,TRBV6-5,ASSYGTGLGETQY
TRBJ1-5,TRBV6-1,ASIPRVSGNQPQH
TRBJ1-5,TRBV18,ASSPVGTAPQPQH
TRBJ1-1,TRBV2,ASSARGQSYTEAF
TRBJ2-6,TRBV7-3,ASSPRVAGANVLT
TRBJ2-2,TRBV29-1,SFTTGPPNTGELF
TRBJ1-3,TRBV30,ACQDGIHSGNTIY
TRBJ2-6,TRBV11-3,ASSSQGAAGANVLT
TRBJ2-2,TRBV7-3,ASRGDANTGELF
TRBJ2-7,TRBV5-1,ASSPTGDEQY
TRBJ1-2,TRBV30,AWSVALLDSNYGYT
TRBJ1-4,TRBV28,ASSLLTGNEKLF
TRBJ1-6,TRBV18,ASSQRGGGDSPLH
TRBJ1-1,TRBV14,ASSHTGNTEAF
TRBJ1-1,TRBV2,ASSLTGYYTEAF
TRBJ1-2,TRBV10-3,AISERSSVNGYT
TRBJ2-1,TRBV10-3,AISEAGTGIGNEQF
TRBJ2-2,TRBV5-1,ASSPGQGGTGELF
TRBJ2-7,TRBV2,ASTESLAGLYEQY
TRBJ2-1,TRBV19,ASSIPAGHNEQF
TRBJ2-5,TRBV12-5,ASGLDTEETQY
TRBJ2-7,TRBV5-1,ASRDGTGQEQY
TRBJ2-7,TRBV6-5,ASSAVASGAREQY
TRBJ1-2,TRBV5-4,ASSRGGQGNNYGYT
TRBJ1-1,TRBV19,ASSTGGPYRGMNTEAF
-,TRBV29-1,SVSGLSSGGTYEQY
TRBJ2-1,TRBV7-2,ASSFLAGVDEQF
TRBJ1-2,TRBV30,AWSRGSGYGYT
TRBJ2-7,TRBV2,ATSQGANEQY
TRBJ1-5,TRBV4-3,ASSQGWLQVHQPQH
TRBJ2-3,TRBV2,ASTAADTQY